This is a list of T cell receptor beta chains from one sample in a study of T cell responses to AZD1222 COVID-19 vaccine. TCRdb's table, derived via immunoSEQ multiplex PCR, lists solely in-frame clones and lacks some. The data contain some 50,000 clones, around nine tenths of them singletons. Sequencing used peripheral blood, obtained 28 days after the second AZD1222 dose. The receptors were sampled from an adult who received the AZD1222 COVID-19 vaccine. Both conserved end residues are part of each CDR3. A D gene is named only where the DNA matches it firmly. Rows give clone size only sometimes, using once, few, many, or a class for an expanded clone.

J gene: TRBJ2-2
V gene: TRBV25-1
D gene: TRBD1
clone size: -
CDR3 DNA: TGTGCCAGCAGGCGGGACAGGGGGAACACCGGGGAGCTGTTTTTT
CDR3 protein: CASRRDRGNTGELFF

J gene: TRBJ2-7
V gene: TRBV7-2
D gene: -
clone size: -
CDR3 DNA: TGTGCCAGCAGCTGGACCGGGACGGATTCCTACGAGCAGTACTTC
CDR3 protein: CASSWTGTDSYEQYF

J gene: TRBJ2-1
V gene: TRBV14
D gene: TRBD2
clone size: -
CDR3 DNA: TGTGCCAGCAGCCAGTATGCGGGAGGTGATAATGAGCAGTTCTTC
CDR3 protein: CASSQYAGGDNEQFF

J gene: TRBJ2-7
V gene: TRBV6-2/TRBV6-3
D gene: -
clone size: -
CDR3 DNA: TGTGCCAGCAGCTTCCCCGATAGGGTCTTTGGCTACGAGCAGTACTTC
CDR3 protein: CASSFPDRVFGYEQYF

J gene: TRBJ2-1
V gene: TRBV5-4
D gene: TRBD2
clone size: once
CDR3 DNA: TGTGCCAGCAGTTCGTTCGGACTAGCTGCCTACAATGAGCAGTTCTTC
CDR3 protein: CASSSFGLAAYNEQFF

J gene: TRBJ1-1
V gene: TRBV2
D gene: TRBD1
clone size: few
CDR3 DNA: TGTGCCAGCAGCAAACAGGGGGGGACTGAAGCTTTCTTT
CDR3 protein: CASSKQGGTEAFF

J gene: TRBJ1-1
V gene: TRBV5-1
D gene: -
clone size: -
CDR3 DNA: TGCGCCAGCAGCTTGGAACCGGGGCAGAACACTGAAGCTTTCTTT
CDR3 protein: CASSLEPGQNTEAFF

J gene: TRBJ2-7
V gene: TRBV2
D gene: -
clone size: -
CDR3 DNA: TGTGCCAGCAGTGAAATAAAGACAGGTCTAGGGGTCTACGAGCAGTACTTC
CDR3 protein: CASSEIKTGLGVYEQYF

J gene: TRBJ2-7
V gene: TRBV29-1
D gene: -
clone size: -
CDR3 DNA: TGCAGCGTCGCGGGGAGCGGGTCGTACGAGCAGTACTTC
CDR3 protein: CSVAGSGSYEQYF

J gene: TRBJ2-7
V gene: TRBV19
D gene: -
clone size: -
CDR3 DNA: TGTGCCAGTAGTATCACACTTAGCTCCTACGAGCAGTACTTC
CDR3 protein: CASSITLSSYEQYF

J gene: TRBJ1-5
V gene: TRBV7-2
D gene: -
clone size: -
CDR3 DNA: TGTGCCAGCAGCTTAGAGGGGGGTCAGCCCCAGCATTTT
CDR3 protein: CASSLEGGQPQHF

J gene: TRBJ2-2
V gene: TRBV28
D gene: TRBD2
clone size: -
CDR3 DNA: TGTGCCAGCAGTTTATTAGCCAGAACTAGCGGGAACACCGGGGAGCTGTTTTTT
CDR3 protein: CASSLLARTSGNTGELFF

J gene: TRBJ1-1
V gene: TRBV5-6
D gene: -
clone size: -
CDR3 DNA: TGTGCCAGCAGCGCATTGGGGGGTAGCACTGAAGCTTTCTTT
CDR3 protein: CASSALGGSTEAFF

J gene: TRBJ1-5
V gene: TRBV6-1
D gene: TRBD1
clone size: -
CDR3 DNA: TGTGCCAGCAGTGAACTTTTGACAGGGGGCAGCAATCAGCCCCAGCATTTT
CDR3 protein: CASSELLTGGSNQPQHF

J gene: TRBJ2-5
V gene: TRBV21-1
D gene: -
clone size: -
CDR3 DNA: TGTGCCAGCAGCCGCCGGATGCAAGAGACCCAGTACTTC
CDR3 protein: CASSRRMQETQYF

J gene: TRBJ2-7
V gene: TRBV3-1/TRBV3-2
D gene: -
clone size: -
CDR3 DNA: TGTGCCAGCAGCCTTAGGGGAGAGAAATACGAGCAGTACTTC
CDR3 protein: CASSLRGEKYEQYF